This record covers a single T cell receptor beta chain. The entry originates in a study of blood T cells in healthy people across ages. Through a sample-barcoded 5' primer and a J-beta primer mix, a second PCR was run for roughly 6 to 12 cycles. Every cDNA was tagged by a template-switch adaptor with 12 random nucleotides. Samples each returned at least 2.5 million CDR3-containing paired-end reads. TCRdb redid the calling of the 5' RACE reads with MiXCR, one entry per CDR3 protein. The sample has over 600,000 distinct CDR3 sequences; roughly 46% are singletons. Peripheral blood samples of around 11 milliliters were drawn from each donor. A minimum of 5 micrograms of total RNA was extracted per sample. This CDR3 is built from 13 residues. V was clipped by 6 bases and J by 5 bases, with 13 bases between them. Per germline, CDR1 MNHNS and CDR2 SASEGT.

Sequenced input: blood. The J gene is TRBJ1-1, the V gene TRBV6-1, with D possibly TRBD1 on 6 matching bases. This TCR was recovered from a man older than 75 in good health. As DNA, the CDR3 is TGTGCCAGCAGCCCACAGGGATCGACTGAAGCTTTCTTT. Its translation: CASSPQGSTEAFF.